The T cell receptor (beta chain) described here comes from a study of T cell responses to AZD1222 COVID-19 vaccine. Sequencing was performed with immunoSEQ multiplex PCR; in TCRdb, only in-frame clones are kept and a portion is missing. In the table there are some 150,000 clones, approximately 95% of which are singletons. The CDR3 consists of 14 residues. Germline CDR1 and CDR2: MNHEY and SVGAGI. V lost 2 bases to trimming and J lost 3 bases; unmatched junction nucleotides: 1. This material consisted of peripheral blood, taken on day 0 of MenACWY control vaccination. The clonotype originates from an adult in good health. The chain recombines TRBV6-5 with TRBJ2-7, with 10 bases lining up with TRBD2. CDR3 sequence reads: CASSYRTSGYEQYF. In DNA, the CDR3 is TGTGCCAGCAGTTACCGGACTAGCGGCTACGAGCAGTACTTC.